These 2 T cell receptor beta chains share one sample of origin, sequenced in a study of blood T cell repertoires in COVID-19. Libraries were prepared by immunoSEQ multiplex PCR; TCRdb keeps only in-frame clonotypes and omits some of them. The data hold 150,000 to 200,000 clones, with 65% to 80% observed a single time. The sequenced sample was PBMCs or T cells enriched from blood (not recorded which). The origin of the receptors is a woman between 50 and 59 years old with acute COVID-19.

The chain recombines TRBV19 with TRBJ2-2; a possible D gene is TRBD2 (5 bases). The germline CDR1 and CDR2 sequences are LNHDA and SQIVND (reference sequence). The CDR3 spans 17 residues. Trimming took off 4 bases at V and 7 bases at J, with 22 bases between the two ends. CDR3 DNA sequence: TGTGCCAGTAGTACCTTGACCCAAAGCGGACGGGGCGGGGAGCTGTTTTTT. It specifies CASSTLTQSGRGGELFF.

This chain uses TRBV5-1 with TRBJ2-1, with 8 positions matching TRBD1. The length of the CDR3 is 15 residues. The germline V gene has CDR1 SGHRS and CDR2 YFSETQ. The V segment lost 5 bases and the J segment 2 bases; nucleotides outside the gene matches: 6. The CDR3 loop is CASRGTGGPYNEQFF. The CDR3 bases are TGCGCCAGCAGGGGAACAGGGGGACCCTACAATGAGCAGTTCTTC.